The 5 T cell receptor beta chains below come from one sample, sequenced in a study of identical twins (dated by TCRdb to about 2016). The library was prepared using 5' RACE. Sequencer: Illumina HiSeq 2000. TCRdb redid the processing of the public reads, applying fastp at Q25 and MiXCR, and retained in-frame beta chains. For every CDR3 protein sequence, its rows merge into one entry that carries the most common genes and DNA. The sample has 750,000 to 950,000 distinct CDR3 sequences on record, over 9% of them singletons. The ten largest clones take up 1.5% to 2% of the sample. This same sample was also part of a study on yellow fever vaccine responses in identical twins.

Sequencing was carried out using PBMCs. These receptors were obtained from a woman between 18 and 30 years old in good health.

This clonotype was detected only a few times. The chain recombines TRBV3-1 with TRBJ1-6; no clear D. CDR1 LGHDT and CDR2 YNNKEL come from the germline V gene (reference sequence). V lost 4 bases, J lost 14 bases, and 9 bases lay in between. This CDR3 comprises 11 residues. CDR3 in amino acids: CASSLRRTLHF. As DNA, the CDR3 is TGTGCCAGCAGCCTCCGGAGGACCCTCCACTTT.

In its sample, this clonotype was seen many times. The J gene is TRBJ1-5, the V gene TRBV6-2 or TRBV6-3; D is possibly TRBD1 (6 bases). The CDR3 extends over 13 amino acids. The ends were cut back, 6 bases at V and 5 bases at J, with 11 bases in the middle. Germline CDR1 is MNHEY and CDR2 is SVGEGT. CDR3 sequence reads: CASSLQGYQPQHF. CDR3 bases: TGTGCCAGCAGCCTACAGGGTTATCAGCCCCAGCATTTT.

This clonotype was seen a handful of times. The V and J genes are TRBV6-5 and TRBJ1-1; maybe TRBD1 (5 bases). Trimming left V 2 bases short and J 0 bases short, with 13 bases between. CDR1 and CDR2 from the germline V gene are MNHEY and SVGAGI. This CDR3 is 16 amino acids long. CDR3 nucleotide sequence: TGTGCCAGCAGTTACGAGGCAGACAGACTGAACACTGAAGCTTTCTTT. This sequence encodes CASSYEADRLNTEAFF.

This clonotype was counted only a few times. The chain carries TRBV4-1 and TRBJ2-3, with D possibly matching TRBD2 (6 bases). V gave up 1 base and J gave up 7 bases, with 18 bases separating them. This CDR3 comprises 16 residues. Germline loops: CDR1 MGHRA, CDR2 YSYEKL. CDR3 bases: TGCGCCAGCAGCCAAGTGGAGGGAGGCCGATCGCATACGCAGTATTTT. Translated, it gives CASSQVEGGRSHTQYF.

This sequence joins TRBV4-1 and TRBJ2-2; tentatively, D is TRBD2 (5 bases). There are 17 residues in the CDR3. The V gene lost 3 bases and the J gene lost 5 bases, with 19 bases spanning the gap. Per germline, CDR1 MGHRA and CDR2 YSYEKL. The CDR3 DNA reads TGCGCCAGCAGCCATGACCCGTTCAACAGAGGGACCGGGGAGCTGTTTTTT. It translates to CASSHDPFNRGTGELFF.